The rows below give T cell receptor beta chains drawn from one sample of a study of PD-1 blockade in classical Hodgkin lymphoma. Assay used: immunoSEQ multiplex PCR; TCRdb lists only in-frame clones, some missing. The sample shows fewer than 65,000 clones, 90% of them seen only once. The sample was peripheral blood mononuclear cells (PBMCs), taken at baseline. These receptors came from a human donor with classical Hodgkin lymphoma. Each CDR3 is given with its conserved first and last residue. The D gene is left open where the match is weak. Clone size appears in some rows only: once, few, many, or a class for an expanded clone.

V	J	D	size	length	CDR3	DNA
TRBV18	TRBJ1-1	TRBD1	.	15	CASSPSGTGVTEAFF	TGTGCCAGCTCACCAAGTGGGACAGGGGTCACTGAAGCTTTCTTT
TRBV7-3	TRBJ1-1	.	.	14	CASSSGQTMAEAFF	TGTGCCAGCAGCTCCGGGCAAACCATGGCTGAAGCTTTCTTT
TRBV11-2	TRBJ1-2	TRBD1	.	13	CASSLETGFGYTF	TGTGCCAGCAGCCTAGAGACAGGGTTTGGCTACACCTTC
TRBV7-8	TRBJ2-7	TRBD2	.	14	CASGQAGILYEQYF	TGTGCCAGCGGACAAGCGGGAATCCTTTACGAGCAGTACTTC
TRBV5-1	TRBJ2-7	.	.	13	CASSATGGGEQYF	TGCGCCAGCAGCGCAACAGGGGGGGGCGAGCAGTACTTC
TRBV2	TRBJ2-2	TRBD2	.	15	CASSPGTSGTGELFF	TGTGCCAGCAGTCCCGGGACTAGCGGGACCGGGGAGCTGTTTTTT
TRBV7-9	TRBJ2-2	.	.	17	CASSQPEQQGNTGELFF	TGTGCCAGCAGCCAACCCGAACAACAGGGCAACACCGGGGAGCTGTTTTTT
TRBV28	TRBJ2-4	.	.	18	CASSPRQPGGRSKNIQYF	TGTGCCAGCAGTCCCCGCCAACCGGGGGGCCGGTCCAAAAACATTCAGTACTTC
TRBV18	TRBJ2-3	.	.	16	CASSTRRAEHTDTQYF	TGTGCCAGCTCAACCCGGAGGGCCGAACACACAGATACGCAGTATTTT
TRBV28	TRBJ2-2	.	.	15	CASEDFTGGNGELFF	TGTGCCAGCGAAGATTTTACAGGCGGAAACGGGGAGCTGTTTTTT
TRBV5-6	TRBJ2-1	.	.	16	CASSLVGQGLYNEQFF	TGTGCCAGCAGCTTGGTTGGGCAGGGTCTTTACAATGAGCAGTTCTTC
TRBV28	TRBJ2-5	TRBD2	.	15	CASSLGLAGAETQYF	TGTGCCAGCAGTCTGGGACTAGCGGGAGCAGAGACCCAGTACTTC
TRBV4-2	TRBJ2-7	.	.	16	CASSQEFDALAYEQYF	TGTGCCAGCAGCCAAGAATTCGACGCACTCGCCTACGAGCAGTACTTC
TRBV5-1	TRBJ2-7	TRBD1	.	12	CASSIDRGEQYF	TGCGCCAGCAGCATTGACAGGGGCGAGCAGTACTTC
TRBV28	TRBJ2-5	.	.	15	CASSFSPGKVETQYF	TGTGCCAGCAGTTTCTCCCCCGGAAAAGTAGAGACCCAGTACTTC
TRBV6-5	TRBJ2-7	.	.	13	CASSYRQNYEQYF	TGTGCCAGCAGTTATCGGCAGAACTACGAGCAGTACTTC
TRBV15	TRBJ2-5	.	.	14	CATSYLQGLGTQYF	TGTGCCACCAGCTACCTACAGGGATTGGGGACCCAGTACTTC
TRBV12-5	TRBJ2-7	TRBD2	.	17	CASSGLAGGNLTYEQYF	TGTGCTAGTTCAGGACTAGCGGGAGGCAATCTAACCTACGAGCAGTACTTC
TRBV11-2	TRBJ2-3	TRBD2	large	17	CASSLDRLAGAWDTQYF	TGTGCCAGCAGCTTAGACAGACTAGCGGGGGCGTGGGATACGCAGTATTTT
TRBV18	TRBJ1-2	TRBD1	.	13	CASSPQGAYGYTF	TGTGCCAGCTCACCACAGGGGGCATATGGCTACACCTTC
TRBV6-1	TRBJ2-7	.	few	14	CASVGGRAGYEQYF	TGTGCCAGCGTCGGGGGCAGGGCGGGGTACGAGCAGTACTTC
TRBV4-1	TRBJ2-3	TRBD2	.	17	CASSPGLAGFSTDTQYF	TGCGCCAGCAGCCCAGGACTAGCGGGCTTTAGCACAGATACGCAGTATTTT
TRBV19	TRBJ1-5	.	few	15	CASQLTGGSNQPQHF	TGTGCCAGTCAATTGACGGGGGGGAGCAATCAGCCCCAGCATTTT
TRBV27	TRBJ2-7	TRBD2	.	16	CASRPPGLAGFYEQYF	TGTGCCAGCAGACCTCCGGGACTAGCGGGGTTTTACGAGCAGTACTTC
TRBV27	TRBJ2-7	TRBD1	.	15	CASSYGTVAPGEQYF	TGTGCCAGCAGTTACGGGACAGTTGCCCCGGGCGAGCAGTACTTC
TRBV5-1	TRBJ2-1	TRBD2	.	15	CASSLTSGPTGEQFF	TGCGCCAGCAGCCTCACTAGCGGGCCCACCGGTGAGCAGTTCTTC
TRBV5-6	TRBJ1-4	TRBD1	.	14	CASSWGQRNEKLFF	TGTGCCAGCAGCTGGGGACAGCGTAATGAAAAACTGTTTTTT
TRBV15	TRBJ1-3	.	.	16	CATSRDPTGFGNTIYF	TGTGCCACCAGCAGAGACCCGACAGGCTTTGGAAACACCATATATTTT
TRBV6-6	TRBJ1-3	.	.	15	CASSYMGGSGNTIYF	TGTGCCAGCAGTTACATGGGGGGCTCTGGAAACACCATATATTTT
TRBV5-1	TRBJ1-6	.	.	13	CASSLSGNSPLHF	TGCGCCAGCAGCTTGTCTGGGAATTCACCCCTCCACTTT
TRBV21-1	TRBJ1-6	.	.	18	CASSKWGMGSSYNSPLHF	.
TRBV2	TRBJ1-5	TRBD1	.	19	CASSEAVGGQETYNQPQHF	TGTGCCAGCAGTGAAGCAGTTGGGGGACAGGAAACTTACAATCAGCCCCAGCATTTT
TRBV5-4	TRBJ2-1	.	.	17	CASSPQLAASSYNEQFF	TGTGCCAGCAGCCCGCAATTGGCGGCGAGCTCCTACAATGAGCAGTTCTTC
TRBV19	TRBJ2-1	TRBD2	.	15	CASSITSGRAVRQFF	TGTGCCAGTAGTATCACTAGCGGGAGGGCCGTGCGGCAGTTCTTC
TRBV5-1	TRBJ2-2	.	.	12	CASSLVAGELFF	TGCGCCAGCAGCTTGGTGGCCGGGGAGCTGTTTTTT
TRBV18	TRBJ2-5	.	.	12	CASSYPAETQYF	TGTGCCAGCTCATACCCCGCCGAGACCCAGTACTTC
TRBV18	TRBJ2-1	.	.	14	CASSPWGPYNEQFF	TGTGCCAGCTCACCGTGGGGTCCCTACAATGAGCAGTTCTTC
TRBV7-6	TRBJ2-5	.	.	12	CASSSVRETQYF	TGTGCCAGCAGCTCCGTTCGGGAGACCCAGTACTTC
TRBV25-1	TRBJ1-4	.	.	17	CASSDGYGVATNEKLFF	TGTGCCAGCAGTGACGGATACGGGGTGGCAACTAATGAAAAACTGTTTTTT
TRBV19	TRBJ1-4	.	.	15	CASSATGTIREKLFF	TGTGCCAGTAGTGCGACCGGGACAATAAGGGAAAAACTGTTTTTT
TRBV10-1	TRBJ1-5	.	medium-sized	11	CASSDNQPQHF	TGCGCCAGCAGTGATAATCAGCCCCAGCATTTT
TRBV28	TRBJ2-7	TRBD1	.	14	CASSPLTGVYQQYF	TGTGCCAGCAGTCCCCTTACAGGGGTCTATCAGCAGTACTTC
TRBV5-5	TRBJ2-5	.	.	14	CASRWRTMQETQYF	TGTGCCAGCAGATGGCGTACCATGCAAGAGACCCAGTACTTC
TRBV4-1	TRBJ2-3	TRBD1	once	13	CASSTTGVDTQYF	TGCGCCAGCAGCACGACAGGGGTAGATACGCAGTATTTT
TRBV27	TRBJ2-4	.	.	13	CASTTGRGDIQYF	TGTGCCAGCACCACAGGGAGAGGGGACATTCAGTACTTC
TRBV11-2	TRBJ1-1	TRBD1	.	16	CASSGPGQDVGTEAFF	TGTGCCAGCAGCGGGCCGGGACAGGATGTCGGCACTGAAGCTTTCTTT
TRBV18	TRBJ1-4	.	once	15	CASSPLSGTNEKLFF	TGTGCCAGCTCACCCTTATCAGGAACTAATGAAAAACTGTTTTTT
TRBV7-9	TRBJ1-1	.	once	14	CASSLGHLNTEAFF	TGTGCCAGCAGCTTAGGACATTTGAACACTGAAGCTTTCTTT
TRBV6-5	TRBJ2-5	.	.	11	CASSSGTYWYF	TGTGCCAGCAGTTCCGGGACATATTGGTACTTC
TRBV7-9	TRBJ2-7	.	.	14	CASSLDSTVDEQYF	TGTGCCAGCAGCTTAGACAGTACGGTCGACGAGCAGTACTTC
TRBV6-1	TRBJ2-3	TRBD2	.	14	CASVQAFRAGAQYF	TGTGCCAGCGTTCAGGCGTTCCGGGCGGGGGCGCAGTATTTT